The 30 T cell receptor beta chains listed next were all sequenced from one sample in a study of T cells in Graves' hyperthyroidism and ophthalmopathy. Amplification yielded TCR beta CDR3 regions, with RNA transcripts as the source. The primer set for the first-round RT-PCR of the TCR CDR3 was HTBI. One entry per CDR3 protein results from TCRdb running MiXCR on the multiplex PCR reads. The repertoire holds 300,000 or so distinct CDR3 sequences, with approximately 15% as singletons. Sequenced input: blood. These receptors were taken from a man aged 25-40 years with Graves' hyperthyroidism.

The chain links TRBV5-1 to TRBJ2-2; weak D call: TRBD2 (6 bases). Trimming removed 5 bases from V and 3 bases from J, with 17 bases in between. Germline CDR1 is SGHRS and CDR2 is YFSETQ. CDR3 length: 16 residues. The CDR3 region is CASRIDPGLDTGELFF. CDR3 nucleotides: TGCGCCAGCAGAATAGACCCGGGACTTGACACCGGGGAGCTGTTTTTT.

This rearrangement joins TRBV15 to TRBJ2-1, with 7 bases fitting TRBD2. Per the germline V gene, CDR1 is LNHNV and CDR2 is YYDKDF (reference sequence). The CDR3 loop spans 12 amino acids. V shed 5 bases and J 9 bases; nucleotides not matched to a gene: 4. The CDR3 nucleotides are TGTGCCACCAGCCCCTGGGGGGGTGAGCAGTTCTTC. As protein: CATSPWGGEQFF.

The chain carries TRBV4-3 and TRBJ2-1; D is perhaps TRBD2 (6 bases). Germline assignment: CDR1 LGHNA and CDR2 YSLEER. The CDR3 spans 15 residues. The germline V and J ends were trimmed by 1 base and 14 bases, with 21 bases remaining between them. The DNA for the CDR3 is TGCGCCAGCAGCCAAGTAGGCGGGGCATTTGTGGGGGAGTTCTTC. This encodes CASSQVGGAFVGEFF.

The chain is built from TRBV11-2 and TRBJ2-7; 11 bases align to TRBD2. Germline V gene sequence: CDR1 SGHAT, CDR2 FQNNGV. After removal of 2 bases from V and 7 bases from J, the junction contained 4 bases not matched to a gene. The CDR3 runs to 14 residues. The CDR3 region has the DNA TGTGCCAGCAGCTTACTAGCGGGAGGTGAGGAGCAGTACTTC. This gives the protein CASSLLAGGEEQYF.

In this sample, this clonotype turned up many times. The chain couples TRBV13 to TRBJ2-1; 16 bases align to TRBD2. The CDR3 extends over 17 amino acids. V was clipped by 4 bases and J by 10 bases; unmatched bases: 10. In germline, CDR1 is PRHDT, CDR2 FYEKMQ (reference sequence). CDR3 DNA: TGTGCCAGCAGCTCGAAGCCGGGACTAGCGGGAGGGGGAGAGCAGTTCTTC. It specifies CASSSKPGLAGGGEQFF.

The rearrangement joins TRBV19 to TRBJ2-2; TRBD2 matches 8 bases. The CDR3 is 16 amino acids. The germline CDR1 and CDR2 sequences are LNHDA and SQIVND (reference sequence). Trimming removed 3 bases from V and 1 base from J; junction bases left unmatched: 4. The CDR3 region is CASSIKSGGNTGELFF. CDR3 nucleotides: TGTGCCAGTAGTATCAAGAGCGGGGGGAACACCGGGGAGCTGTTTTTT.

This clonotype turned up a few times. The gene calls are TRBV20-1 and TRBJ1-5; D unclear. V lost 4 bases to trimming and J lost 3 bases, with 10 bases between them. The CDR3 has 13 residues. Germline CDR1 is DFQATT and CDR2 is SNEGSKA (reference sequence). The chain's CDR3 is CSATESPNQPQHF. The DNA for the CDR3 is TGCAGTGCTACCGAATCCCCCAATCAGCCCCAGCATTTT.

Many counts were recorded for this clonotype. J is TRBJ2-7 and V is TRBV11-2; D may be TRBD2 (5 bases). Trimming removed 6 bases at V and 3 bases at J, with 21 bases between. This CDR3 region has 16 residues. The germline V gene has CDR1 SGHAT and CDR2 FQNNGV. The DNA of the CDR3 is TGTGCCAGCAGTGATCGACTTGCGGGCTCTATCTACGAGCAGTACTTC. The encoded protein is CASSDRLAGSIYEQYF.

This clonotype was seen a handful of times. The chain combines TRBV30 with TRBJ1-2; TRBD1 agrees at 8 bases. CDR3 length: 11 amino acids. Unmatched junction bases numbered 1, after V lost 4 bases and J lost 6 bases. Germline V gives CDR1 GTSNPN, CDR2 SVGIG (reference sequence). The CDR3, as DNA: TGTGCCTGGACGGGACAGGATGGCTACACCTTC. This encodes CAWTGQDGYTF.

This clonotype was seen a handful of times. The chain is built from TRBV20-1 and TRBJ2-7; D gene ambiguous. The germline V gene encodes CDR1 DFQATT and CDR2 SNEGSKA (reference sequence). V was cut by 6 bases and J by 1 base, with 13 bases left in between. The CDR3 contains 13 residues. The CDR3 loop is CSAAAATSYEQYF. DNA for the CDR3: TGCAGTGCGGCGGCGGCGACGTCCTACGAGCAGTACTTC.

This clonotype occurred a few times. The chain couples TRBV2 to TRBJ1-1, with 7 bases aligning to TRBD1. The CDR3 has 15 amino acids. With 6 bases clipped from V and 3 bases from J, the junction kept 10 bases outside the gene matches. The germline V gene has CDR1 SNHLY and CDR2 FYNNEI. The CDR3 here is CASRGSTGRYTEAFF. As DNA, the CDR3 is TGTGCCAGCAGGGGATCGACAGGGAGGTACACTGAAGCTTTCTTT.

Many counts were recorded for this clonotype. CDR3: CASSLWGGADEQFF. The CDR3 DNA reads TGTGCCAGCAGCTTATGGGGGGGGGCCGATGAGCAGTTCTTC. V usage is TRBV5-6 and J usage is TRBJ2-1, with D perhaps matching TRBD2 (7 bases). The V gene's germline CDR1 is SGHDT and CDR2 YYEEEE. With 2 bases removed from V and 8 bases from J, the gap between germline ends came to 14 bases. This CDR3 has 14 residues.

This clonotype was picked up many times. Here the CDR3 DNA reads TGTGCCACCAGTGATTCCCGGGGCCTTGAAGAGACCCAGTACTTC. Translating it yields CATSDSRGLEETQYF. The chain combines TRBV24-1 with TRBJ2-5; D may match TRBD1 or TRBD2 (5 bases each). This CDR3 region has 15 residues. Trimming took off 2 bases at V and 3 bases at J, with 12 bases between the two ends. The germline V gene encodes CDR1 KGHDR and CDR2 SFDVKD.

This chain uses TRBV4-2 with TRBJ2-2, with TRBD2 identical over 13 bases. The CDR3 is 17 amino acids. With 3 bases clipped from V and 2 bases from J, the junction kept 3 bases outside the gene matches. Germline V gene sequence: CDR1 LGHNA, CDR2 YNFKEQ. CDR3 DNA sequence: TGTGCCAGCAGCCATGGACTAGCGGGAGCTAACACCGGGGAGCTGTTTTTT. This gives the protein CASSHGLAGANTGELFF.

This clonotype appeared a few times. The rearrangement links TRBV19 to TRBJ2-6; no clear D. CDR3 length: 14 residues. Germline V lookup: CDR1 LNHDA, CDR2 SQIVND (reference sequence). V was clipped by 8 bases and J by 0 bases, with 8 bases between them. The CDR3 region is CASLPVSGANVLTF. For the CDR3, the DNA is TGTGCCAGTCTGCCCGTCTCTGGGGCCAACGTCCTGACTTTC.

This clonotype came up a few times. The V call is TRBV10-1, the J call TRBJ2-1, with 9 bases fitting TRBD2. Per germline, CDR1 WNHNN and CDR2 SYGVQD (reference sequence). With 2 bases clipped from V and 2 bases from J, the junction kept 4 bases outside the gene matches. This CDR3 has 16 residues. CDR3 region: CASSEALAGPYNEQFF. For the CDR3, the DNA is TGCGCCAGCAGTGAGGCACTAGCGGGCCCCTACAATGAGCAGTTCTTC.

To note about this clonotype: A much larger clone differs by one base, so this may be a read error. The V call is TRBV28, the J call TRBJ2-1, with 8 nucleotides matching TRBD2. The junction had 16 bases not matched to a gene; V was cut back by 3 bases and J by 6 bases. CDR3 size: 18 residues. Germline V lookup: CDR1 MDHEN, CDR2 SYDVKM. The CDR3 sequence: CASSFTPGPAGVGNEQFF. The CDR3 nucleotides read TGTGCCAGCAGTTTCACCCCGGGACCAGCGGGAGTTGGCAATGAGCAGTTCTTC. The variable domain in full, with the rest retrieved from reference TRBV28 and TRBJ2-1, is DVKVTQSSRYLVKRTGEKVFLECVQDMDHENMFWYRQDPGLGLRLIYFSYDVKMKEKGDIPEGYSVSREKKERFSLILESASTNQTSMYLCASSFTPGPAGVGNEQFFGPGTRLTVL.

Written as DNA, the CDR3 is TGCAGTGCCCAGCTAGGGGGGAGTTCTTATACGCAGTATTTT. Protein: CSAQLGGSSYTQYF. V gene TRBV20-1 combines with J gene TRBJ2-3, with D perhaps TRBD1 or TRBD2 (6 bases each). The CDR3 runs to 14 residues. Germline values: CDR1 DFQATT, CDR2 SNEGSKA (reference sequence). The V end lost 6 bases, the J end lost 7 bases, and 20 bases lay between the germline ends.

The CDR3 region is CASSARASTDTQYF. The CDR3 DNA follows: TGCGCCAGCAGCGCGAGGGCGAGCACAGATACGCAGTATTTT. The chain carries TRBV5-1 and TRBJ2-3, with D possibly TRBD2 on 5 matching bases. The CDR3 consists of 14 residues. The ends were cut back, 4 bases at V and 0 bases at J, with 9 bases in the middle. The germline gives CDR1 SGHRS, CDR2 YFSETQ. Together with reference TRBV5-1 and TRBJ2-3, the CDR3 gives the full variable domain: KAGVTQTPRYLIKTRGQQVTLSCSPISGHRSVSWYQQTPGQGLQFLFEYFSETQRNKGNFPGRFSGRQFSNSRSEMNVSTLELGDSALYLCASSARASTDTQYFGPGTRLTVL.

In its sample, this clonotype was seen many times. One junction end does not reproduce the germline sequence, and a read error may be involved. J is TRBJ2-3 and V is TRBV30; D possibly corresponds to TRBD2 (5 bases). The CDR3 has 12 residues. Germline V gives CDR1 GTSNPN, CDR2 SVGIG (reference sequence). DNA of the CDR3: TGTGCCTGGACCGCGGGCACACATACGCAGTATTTT. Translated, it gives CAWTAGTHTQYF.

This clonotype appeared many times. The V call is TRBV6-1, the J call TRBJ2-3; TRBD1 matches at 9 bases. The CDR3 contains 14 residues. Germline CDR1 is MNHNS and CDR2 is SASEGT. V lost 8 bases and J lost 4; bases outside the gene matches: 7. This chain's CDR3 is CASRLTGGSDTQYF. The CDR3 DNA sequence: TGTGCCAGCCGTTTAACAGGGGGCTCAGATACGCAGTATTTT.

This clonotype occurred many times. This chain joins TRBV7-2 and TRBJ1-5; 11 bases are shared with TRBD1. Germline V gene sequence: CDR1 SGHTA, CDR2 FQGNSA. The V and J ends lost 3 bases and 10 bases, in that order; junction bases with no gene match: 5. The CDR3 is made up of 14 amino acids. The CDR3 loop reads CASSFRDRGAPQHF. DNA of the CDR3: TGTGCCAGCAGCTTCCGGGACAGGGGGGCTCCCCAGCATTTT.

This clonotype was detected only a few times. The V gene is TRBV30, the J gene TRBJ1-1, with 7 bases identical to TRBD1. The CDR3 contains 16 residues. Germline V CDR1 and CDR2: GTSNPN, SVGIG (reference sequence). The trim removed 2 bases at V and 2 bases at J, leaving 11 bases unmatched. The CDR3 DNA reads TGTGCCTGGAGTAGGAGGGGGCGCGGTAGTAACACTGAAGCTTTCTTT. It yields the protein CAWSRRGRGSNTEAFF.

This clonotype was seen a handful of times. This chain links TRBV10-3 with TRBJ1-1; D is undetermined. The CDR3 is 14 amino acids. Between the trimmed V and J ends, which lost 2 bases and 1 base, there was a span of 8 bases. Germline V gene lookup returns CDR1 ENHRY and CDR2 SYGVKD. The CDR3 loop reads CAISERGGNTEAFF. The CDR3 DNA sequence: TGTGCCATCAGTGAGCGGGGTGGGAACACTGAAGCTTTCTTT.

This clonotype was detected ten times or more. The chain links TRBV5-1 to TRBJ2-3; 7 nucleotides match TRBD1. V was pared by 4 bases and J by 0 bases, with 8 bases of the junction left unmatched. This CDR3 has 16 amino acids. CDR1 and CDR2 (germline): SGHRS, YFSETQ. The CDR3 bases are TGCGCCAGCAGCCGAACGGGACAGACTAGCACAGATACGCAGTATTTT. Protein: CASSRTGQTSTDTQYF.

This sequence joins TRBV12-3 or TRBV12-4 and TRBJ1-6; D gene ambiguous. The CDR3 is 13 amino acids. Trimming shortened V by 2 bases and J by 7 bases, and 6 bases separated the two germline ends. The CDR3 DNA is TGTGCCAGCAGTTTACGGAAGAATTCACCCCTCCACTTT. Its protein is CASSLRKNSPLHF.

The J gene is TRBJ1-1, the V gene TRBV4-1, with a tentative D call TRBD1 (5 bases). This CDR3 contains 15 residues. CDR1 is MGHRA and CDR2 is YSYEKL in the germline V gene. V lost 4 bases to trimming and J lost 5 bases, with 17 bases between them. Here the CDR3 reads CASSRQEGFGTEAFF. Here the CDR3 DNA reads TGCGCCAGCAGCCGTCAAGAGGGGTTCGGGACTGAAGCTTTCTTT.

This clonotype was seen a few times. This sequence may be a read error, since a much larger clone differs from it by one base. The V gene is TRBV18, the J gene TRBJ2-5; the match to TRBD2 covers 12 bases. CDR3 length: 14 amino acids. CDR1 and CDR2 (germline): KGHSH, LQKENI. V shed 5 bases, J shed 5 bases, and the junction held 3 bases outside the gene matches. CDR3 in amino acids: CASSNLAGGETQYF. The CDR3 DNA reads TGTGCCAGCTCAAACCTAGCGGGAGGGGAGACCCAGTACTTC.

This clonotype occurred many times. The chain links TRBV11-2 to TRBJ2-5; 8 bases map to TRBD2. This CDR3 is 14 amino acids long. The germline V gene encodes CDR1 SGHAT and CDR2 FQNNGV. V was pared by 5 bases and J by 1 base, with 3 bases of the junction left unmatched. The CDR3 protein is CASSNSGAQETQYF. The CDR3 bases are TGTGCCAGCAGCAATAGCGGGGCCCAAGAGACCCAGTACTTC.

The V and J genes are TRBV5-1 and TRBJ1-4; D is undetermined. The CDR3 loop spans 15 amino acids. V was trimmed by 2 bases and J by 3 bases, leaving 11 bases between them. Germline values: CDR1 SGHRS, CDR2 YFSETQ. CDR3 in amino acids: CASSFSPGPNEKLFF. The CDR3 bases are TGCGCCAGCAGCTTTTCTCCCGGGCCTAATGAAAAACTGTTTTTT.